This record looks at one T cell receptor (beta chain) sequence and its context. Its target antigen remains unknown. No much larger clonotype is one base removed from it; base qualities were not supplied. TCRbeta CDR3 sequencing was performed on sorted unstimulated T cells and on proliferating T cells recovered from mixed lymphocyte reactions. Fresh whole blood from under 13 HLA-typed healthy donors was used as the source from which PBMCs were isolated. Measured from the cysteine to the phenylalanine, the CDR3 is 15 residues long. Only the CDR3 DNA is retained, 45 bases long and in frame from the first base. CDR1 is given as SGHRS and CDR2 as YFSETQ, both from the germline V gene. The germline V end is reduced by 2 bases and the J end by 5 bases; junction bases left unmatched: 8. This sample is drawn from a study of siplizumab effects on memory and regulatory T cells (dated by TCRdb to between 2018 and 2021). For the study in its entirety: The effect of the anti-CD2 antibody siplizumab on alloreactive T-cell subsets was examined in allogeneic mixed lymphocyte reactions constructed from human PBMCs. Study-level results and caveats: The cumulative frequency of alloreactive sequences that could be traced back to unstimulated CD4+ memory T cells was significantly reduced by siplizumab. Unstimulated naive T cells appeared to be more diverse than memory T cells, and naive cells seemed to make a substantial contribution to the alloresponse. Roughly 75-97% of proliferating CD4+ or CD8+ clones could not be assigned a naive or memory phenotype. In reactions with siplizumab, an average of around 70% of mappable alloreactive CD4+ clones were Treg-derived, compared with 25% to 30% in control reactions. Sequences below about 10^-5 frequency were poorly captured, so only a minor fraction of alloreactive clones could be mapped to unstimulated subsets. Whether proliferating Tregs from siplizumab cultures were suppressive was not functionally confirmed.

Library method: the immunoSEQ multiplex PCR assay. Some 1.1 x 10^5 TCR templates per sample were assayed by the deep sequencing platform. Genomic DNA extracted from sorted T cells was the material used for TCRbeta CDR3 sequencing. From the authors' description of their analysis: The R programming language was used for the clonal analysis of the TCRbeta CDR3 data. Unstimulated samples were compared with post-reaction CFSE-low samples to define alloreactive CD4+ and CD8+ clones. Regulatory or non-regulatory origin of alloreactive CD4+ clones was assigned by matching sequences to the sorted unstimulated Treg and non-Treg repertoires. This is the immuneACCESS table as TCRdb keeps it, with only in-frame sequences that have V and J called. A part of the clones is gone; compared with another copy, unresolved V genes explain less than half, and the rest is unexplained. For V, J and clone size, that table is used; D and trimming come from the DNA. The sample profile shows about 87,000 clones; approximately 90% of them were found once. Roughly 14% of the sample belongs to the ten largest clones.

Input material: CD4+ T cells sorted from blood. This receptor was taken from a human donor in good health. The chain employs TRBV5-1 and TRBJ2-5; TRBD2 agrees with 8 junctional bases. The nucleotide sequence reads TGCGCCAGCAGCTTTTTCGGGAGGGTCGGGGAGACCCAGTACTTC. This is translated as CASSFFGRVGETQYF.